This entry lists 28 T cell receptor beta chains sequenced from one sample in a study of Ad26.COV2.S vaccination and SARS-CoV-2 variants. This sample's treatment: roughly 19 received Ad26.COV2.S at low or high dose, single or two shots; 5 received placebo; per-sample allocation not given. Sample collection was performed on day 63 after the first vaccine or placebo injection. The data were produced by immunoSEQ multiplex PCR, yet TCRdb's version contains in-frame clones alone and is incomplete. Found here are over 450,000 clones, 70% to 90% of them singletons; the top ten hold 1.5% to 2%. This specimen consisted of peripheral blood, obtained in a trial of Ad26.COV2.S vaccine versus placebo. These receptor sequences come from a person aged 18-60 years who received the Ad26.COV2.S COVID-19 vaccine or a placebo.

The chain carries TRBV7-2 and TRBJ1-5; a possible D gene is TRBD1 (5 bases). With 5 bases removed from V and 2 bases from J, the gap between germline ends came to 19 bases. The CDR3 spans 17 residues. Germline assignment: CDR1 SGHTA and CDR2 FQGNSA. The CDR3 spells CASSPRAGSGGNQPQHF. The CDR3 bases are TGTGCCAGCAGCCCCAGGGCGGGGTCGGGTGGCAATCAGCCCCAGCATTTT.

This rearrangement joins TRBV18 to TRBJ2-2; a possible D gene is TRBD2 (6 bases). Germline V gives CDR1 KGHSH, CDR2 LQKENI. This CDR3 is built from 16 residues. The V end was cut by 3 bases, the J end by 3 bases, with 14 bases between. For the CDR3, the DNA is TGTGCCAGCTCACCTGGCGCGCGCGGGGACACCGGGGAGCTGTTTTTT. Translating gives CASSPGARGDTGELFF.

The CDR3 loop is CASSPEGLASLFDEQFF. As DNA, the CDR3 is TGTGCCAGTAGTCCAGAGGGACTAGCGAGTCTCTTTGATGAGCAGTTCTTC. The rearrangement joins TRBV19 to TRBJ2-1; 10 bases fit TRBD2. V lost 5 bases, J lost 8 bases, and 15 bases stayed unmatched. This CDR3 comprises 17 residues. CDR1 and CDR2 from the germline V gene are LNHDA and SQIVND (reference sequence).

The CDR3 spells CASSQGRGEGGYTF. Written as DNA, the CDR3 is TGCGCCAGCAGCCAGGGCAGGGGGGAGGGTGGCTACACCTTC. The rearrangement links TRBV4-1 to TRBJ1-2, with 7 bases lining up with TRBD1. The CDR3 loop spans 14 amino acids. Germline V gene lookup returns CDR1 MGHRA and CDR2 YSYEKL. The J segment lost 7 bases and the V segment lost 3 bases, leaving 8 bases of the junction unmatched.

V and J are TRBV15 and TRBJ2-7; 7 positions match TRBD2. From germline, CDR1 is LNHNV and CDR2 YYDKDF (reference sequence). The V and J ends lost 8 bases and 6 bases, in that order; junction bases with no gene match: 13. This CDR3 region has 14 residues. The CDR3 sequence: CATSAGLGGTEQYF. CDR3 in DNA: TGTGCCACCTCAGCCGGACTAGGCGGTACCGAGCAGTACTTC.

The chain is built from TRBV28 and TRBJ1-5; D unresolved. The CDR3 runs to 14 residues. The germline V gene has CDR1 MDHEN and CDR2 SYDVKM. Trimming pared 1 base from V and 8 bases from J, leaving 12 bases between. CDR3 sequence: CASSLLGERKPQHF. CDR3 nucleotides: TGTGCCAGCAGTTTATTAGGTGAAAGAAAGCCCCAGCATTTT.

This clone was picked up one time. V gene TRBV7-9 combines with J gene TRBJ2-7; 7 positions match TRBD1. Germline assignment: CDR1 SEHNR and CDR2 FQNEAQ (reference sequence). The CDR3 spans 14 residues. V shed 4 bases, J shed 3 bases, and the junction held 6 bases outside the gene matches. Here the CDR3 reads CASSSSGQSYEQYF. Here the CDR3 DNA reads TGTGCCAGCAGCTCCTCGGGACAGAGCTACGAGCAGTACTTC.

The rearrangement links TRBV5-1 to TRBJ2-7; the D is unclear. V lost 0 bases and J lost 3, with 10 bases in between. The CDR3 totals 14 residues. Germline-derived CDR1 and CDR2 are SGHRS and YFSETQ. The CDR3 coding sequence is TGCGCCAGCAGCTTGGTGGGAATATACTACGAGCAGTACTTC. Protein: CASSLVGIYYEQYF.

The chain uses TRBV3-1 (or the pseudogene TRBV3-2) and TRBJ1-2; D gene uncertain. The germline V and J ends were trimmed by 8 bases and 1 base, with 5 bases remaining between them. This CDR3 comprises 11 residues. Germline assignment: CDR1 LGHDT and CDR2 YNNKEL (reference sequence). CDR3: CASGGNYGYTF. The DNA of the CDR3 is TGTGCCAGCGGAGGTAACTATGGCTACACCTTC.

The chain couples TRBV7-9 to TRBJ1-6; D ambiguous. This CDR3 is 16 amino acids long. Trimming cost V 1 base and J 0 bases, with 7 bases left between them. Germline V CDR1 and CDR2: SEHNR, FQNEAQ (reference sequence). For the CDR3, the DNA is TGTGCCAGCAGCTTAGGGTGGAGCTCCTATAATTCACCCCTCCACTTT. Protein sequence: CASSLGWSSYNSPLHF.

V usage is TRBV19 and J usage is TRBJ2-5, with a tentative D call TRBD1 (6 bases). V was cut by 6 bases and J by 4 bases, with 21 bases left in between. The CDR3 extends over 16 amino acids. Germline loops: CDR1 LNHDA, CDR2 SQIVND (reference sequence). CDR3 nucleotides: TGTGCCAGTAGACCCACCCCTTCGACGGACAGAGAGACCCAGTACTTC. Encoded protein: CASRPTPSTDRETQYF. The variable domain in full, completed from reference TRBV19 and TRBJ2-5, reads DGGITQSPKYLFRKEGQNVTLSCEQNLNHDAMYWYRQDPGQGLRLIYYSQIVNDFQKGDIAEGYSVSREKKESFPLTVTSAQKNPTAFYLCASRPTPSTDRETQYFGPGTRLLVL.

This sequence joins TRBV11-2 and TRBJ1-5, with a possible D match to TRBD1 (5 bases). Germline V lookup: CDR1 SGHAT, CDR2 FQNNGV. The CDR3 extends over 13 amino acids. Between the trimmed V and J ends, which lost 4 bases and 4 bases, there was a span of 8 bases. The CDR3 is CASSSTDNQPQHF. The CDR3 DNA sequence: TGTGCCAGCAGCTCGACAGATAATCAGCCCCAGCATTTT.

This clone was seen more than once but under ten times. The V and J genes are TRBV3-1 (or the pseudogene TRBV3-2) and TRBJ1-2; the D is unclear. Per the germline V gene, CDR1 is LGHDT and CDR2 is YNNKEL (reference sequence). Deletions cut 3 bases from V and 3 bases from J, with 2 bases between. There are 11 residues in the CDR3. CDR3 loop: CASSQYYGYTF. CDR3 nucleotide sequence: TGTGCCAGCAGCCAGTACTATGGCTACACCTTC.

The chain links TRBV27 to TRBJ2-7, with D unclear. Trimming left V 5 bases short and J 2 bases short, with 7 bases between. Germline V gene sequence: CDR1 MNHEY, CDR2 SMNVEV (reference sequence). The CDR3 length is 12 residues. The CDR3 region is CASSPDAYEQYF. The DNA of the CDR3 is TGTGCCAGCAGTCCCGATGCCTACGAGCAGTACTTC.

The rearrangement links TRBV28 to TRBJ2-1, with D tentatively TRBD1 (5 bases). Trimming took 3 bases from V and 2 from J, leaving 14 bases between them. The CDR3 loop spans 16 amino acids. Germline assignment: CDR1 MDHEN and CDR2 SYDVKM. CDR3 nucleotide sequence: TGTGCCAGCAGTTTTAGGGCAGGGTCAACCTACAATGAGCAGTTCTTC. Its protein product is CASSFRAGSTYNEQFF.

V is TRBV4-1 and J is TRBJ2-1, with 9 bases identical to TRBD2. V lost 0 bases and J lost 2; bases outside the gene matches: 8. The CDR3 covers 18 residues. From germline, CDR1 is MGHRA and CDR2 YSYEKL. The CDR3 reads CASSQDLRLAAAYNEQFF. Here the CDR3 DNA reads TGCGCCAGCAGCCAAGATCTCAGACTAGCGGCCGCCTACAATGAGCAGTTCTTC.

The V and J genes are TRBV7-6 and TRBJ1-3; 9 bases line up with TRBD1. Trimming cost V 3 bases and J 6 bases; bases outside gene matches: 9. This CDR3 has 16 residues. Germline values: CDR1 SGHVS, CDR2 FNYEAQ. For the CDR3, the DNA is TGTGCCAGCAGCTTCTTCCGGGACAGGGACGAAAACACCATATATTTT. Its translation is CASSFFRDRDENTIYF.

A few counts support this clone. The V call is TRBV19, the J call TRBJ1-6; possibly TRBD1 for D (6 bases). Germline CDR1 reads LNHDA; CDR2 reads SQIVND (reference sequence). CDR3 length equals 15 residues. V lost 5 bases and J 10 bases, leaving 18 bases between the germline ends. CDR3 in DNA: TGTGCCAGTAGTTTACAGGGAGGAGAAGGCTCACCCCTCCACTTT. Translated, it gives CASSLQGGEGSPLHF.

The chain joins TRBV12-5 to TRBJ2-1, with a weak D call TRBD1 (5 bases). The CDR3 covers 12 residues. Trimming shortened V by 2 bases and J by 8 bases, and 7 bases separated the two germline ends. Germline-derived CDR1 and CDR2 are LGHNT and FRNRAP. The CDR3 reads CASGLRGDEQFF. The CDR3 DNA sequence: TGTGCTAGTGGTTTGAGGGGCGATGAGCAGTTCTTC.

This clone was found once. This sequence joins TRBV12-3 or TRBV12-4 and TRBJ2-1; no clear D. V lost 5 bases to trimming and J lost 1 base, with 6 bases between them. The CDR3 is 13 amino acids. DNA for the CDR3: TGTGCCAGCAGTCGGAAATCCTACAATGAGCAGTTCTTC. Residues: CASSRKSYNEQFF.

The V and J genes are TRBV3-1 (or the pseudogene TRBV3-2) and TRBJ2-7; a weak D match, TRBD2 (5 bases). The germline CDR1 and CDR2 sequences are LGHDT and YNNKEL (reference sequence). The ends were cut back, 0 bases at V and 3 bases at J, with 12 bases in the middle. The CDR3 consists of 15 residues. This chain's CDR3 is CASSQDRTGFYEQYF. DNA of the CDR3: TGTGCCAGCAGCCAAGACCGGACTGGTTTCTACGAGCAGTACTTC.

V and J are TRBV3-1 (or the pseudogene TRBV3-2) and TRBJ2-7, with D possibly matching TRBD1 (6 bases). This CDR3 is built from 17 residues. V was clipped by 1 base and J by 3 bases, with 19 bases between them. CDR1 LGHDT and CDR2 YNNKEL come from the germline V gene (reference sequence). As DNA, the CDR3 is TGTGCCAGCAGCCAAGTGTGGGGACATCCAAGAAACTACGAGCAGTACTTC. It encodes CASSQVWGHPRNYEQYF.

The genes are TRBV9 and TRBJ1-1, with 8 bases that match TRBD1. Germline V gene lookup returns CDR1 SGDLS and CDR2 YYNGEE. J gave up 0 bases and V 0 bases, and 4 bases lay outside the gene matches. The CDR3 consists of 16 residues. CDR3 region: CASSVVTGVMNTEAFF. CDR3 in DNA: TGTGCCAGCAGCGTAGTGACAGGGGTCATGAACACTGAAGCTTTCTTT. Using reference TRBV9 and TRBJ1-1 for the parts outside the CDR3, the full variable domain is DSGVTQTPKHLITATGQRVTLRCSPRSGDLSVYWYQQSLDQGLQFLIQYYNGEERAKGNILERFSAQQFPDLHSELNLSSLELGDSALYFCASSVVTGVMNTEAFFGQGTRLTVV.

The chain combines TRBV7-9 with TRBJ1-1; 7 positions match TRBD1. V was pared by 2 bases and J by 1 base, with 4 bases of the junction left unmatched. The V gene's germline CDR1 is SEHNR and CDR2 FQNEAQ (reference sequence). This CDR3 is built from 15 residues. The CDR3 DNA reads TGTGCCAGCAGCTTAAAGGGACAGTCGAACACTGAAGCTTTCTTT. It encodes CASSLKGQSNTEAFF.

The chain combines TRBV30 with TRBJ2-5; TRBD1 might be the D (6 bases). In germline, CDR1 is GTSNPN, CDR2 SVGIG (reference sequence). This CDR3 region has 13 residues. Between the trimmed V and J ends, which lost 3 bases and 4 bases, there was a span of 12 bases. The DNA for the CDR3 is TGTGCCTGGAGCGGAACAGGGAGAGAGACCCAGTACTTC. Translated: CAWSGTGRETQYF. The variable domain in full, with the rest retrieved from reference TRBV30 and TRBJ2-5, is SQTIHQWPATLVQPVGSPLSLECTVEGTSNPNLYWYRQAAGRGLQLLFYSVGIGQISSEVPQNLSASRPQDRQFILSSKKLLLSDSGFYLCAWSGTGRETQYFGPGTRLLVL.

The chain combines TRBV28 with TRBJ2-3; 7 bases map to TRBD2. CDR3 length equals 15 residues. The J segment lost 3 bases and the V segment lost 6 bases, leaving 9 bases of the junction unmatched. Germline V gene lookup returns CDR1 MDHEN and CDR2 SYDVKM. CDR3 region: CASSPATSPTDTQYF. CDR3 nucleotide sequence: TGTGCCAGCAGCCCTGCGACTAGCCCAACAGATACGCAGTATTTT.

The chain carries TRBV6-6 and TRBJ2-3, with D maybe TRBD2 (5 bases). The germline CDR1 and CDR2 sequences are MNHNY and SVGAGI (reference sequence). The V and J ends lost 5 bases and 5 bases respectively, with 8 bases between them. This CDR3 has 12 residues. The CDR3 DNA reads TGTGCCAGCAGTAAAGGGAGAGATACGCAGTATTTT. This codes for CASSKGRDTQYF.

The rearrangement links TRBV6-5 to TRBJ2-6, with D hard to call. CDR1 is MNHEY and CDR2 is SVGAGI in the germline V gene. The CDR3 sequence is 15 residues long. V was cut by 6 bases and J by 4 bases, with 13 bases left in between. In nucleotides, the CDR3 is TGTGCCAGCAGACCAACACACGGCGGGGCCAACGTCCTGACTTTC. Protein: CASRPTHGGANVLTF.